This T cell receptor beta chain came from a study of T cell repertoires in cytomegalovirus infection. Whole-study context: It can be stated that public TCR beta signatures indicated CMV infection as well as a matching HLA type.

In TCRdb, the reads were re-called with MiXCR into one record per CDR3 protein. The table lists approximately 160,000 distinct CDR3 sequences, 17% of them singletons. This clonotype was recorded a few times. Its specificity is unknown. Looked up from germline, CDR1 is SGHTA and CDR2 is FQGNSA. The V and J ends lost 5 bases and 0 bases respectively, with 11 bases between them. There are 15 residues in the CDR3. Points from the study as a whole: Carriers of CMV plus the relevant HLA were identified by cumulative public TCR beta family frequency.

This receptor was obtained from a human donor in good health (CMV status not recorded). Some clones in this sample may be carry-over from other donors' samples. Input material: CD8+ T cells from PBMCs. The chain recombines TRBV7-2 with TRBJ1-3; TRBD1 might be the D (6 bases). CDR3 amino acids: CASSPWTDSGNTIYF. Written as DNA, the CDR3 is TGTGCCAGCAGCCCATGGACAGACTCTGGAAACACCATATATTTT.